The T cell receptor beta chain described here comes from a study of T cell clonality in common variable immunodeficiency. The study's findings and limits: In common variable immunodeficiency, TCR beta chains reportedly carried fewer deletions and N-nucleotide insertions.

This clone was recorded many times. Its target is unknown. From the germline J gene comes the end of the CDR3, since the read stops 3 residues before it. CDR1 and CDR2 from the germline V gene are DFQATT and SNEGSKA (reference sequence). The CDR3 runs to 13 residues. Control and CVID samples contributed equal amounts of genomic DNA. Measured with immunoSEQ multiplex PCR; TCRdb has only the in-frame clones, and not every one. Altogether about 52,000 clones were found in the sample, and no singletons occur. Heparinized whole blood, roughly 4.5 to 9 ml, came from each donor. Sequencing was carried out using peripheral blood mononuclear cells. The rearrangement joins TRBV20-1 to TRBJ2-3; 9 bases match TRBD2. This receptor was identified in a person aged 18 to 75 in good health. The covered CDR3 bases are TGCAGTCCGGCCCGCGGGGGGGAAGAGACG. This sequence encodes CSPARGGEET. The whole CDR3 region reads CSPARGGEETQYF.